One and the same sample provided the 17 T cell receptor beta chains below, sequenced in a study of CD8+CD57+ T cells in acquired aplastic anemia. TCR beta VDJ and CDR3 profiles were obtained from a genomic DNA template. In TCRdb, the reads were re-called with MiXCR into one record per CDR3 protein. The sample includes some 160,000 distinct CDR3 sequences, around half of them seen just once. Patients who underwent sequencing had shown CD8+CD57+ cell expansion by flow cytometry. Sample: sorted CD4+, CD8+, or CD8+CD57+ T cells (not recorded which) from PBMCs. The receptors here all came from a human donor with aplastic anemia.

The chain recombines TRBV7-3 with TRBJ2-7; 9 nucleotides agree with TRBD1. The CDR3 sequence is 13 residues long. CDR1 and CDR2 from the germline V gene are SGHTA and FQGTGA. The J segment lost 6 bases and the V segment lost 4 bases, leaving 4 bases of the junction unmatched. CDR3 bases: TGTGCCAGCAGCTCGGGGACAGGGATCGAGCAGTACTTC. Translating it yields CASSSGTGIEQYF.

The gene calls are TRBV5-8 and TRBJ1-1; TRBD1 matches at 9 bases. Germline CDR1 reads SGHTS; CDR2 reads YDEGEE. With V trimmed by 4 bases and J by 3 bases, 4 bases remained unmatched. This CDR3 contains 14 residues. In DNA form, the CDR3 reads TGTGCCAGCAGCCTGGGACAGGGCCACACTGAAGCTTTCTTT. Protein: CASSLGQGHTEAFF.

The rearrangement joins TRBV29-1 to TRBJ2-7; possibly TRBD1 for D (6 bases). V lost 4 bases and J 6 bases, leaving 10 bases between the germline ends. The germline V gene has CDR1 SQVTM and CDR2 ANQGSEA. The CDR3 is 11 residues long. CDR3 region: CSVVSGAEQYF. In nucleotides, the CDR3 is TGCAGCGTTGTGTCAGGGGCCGAGCAGTACTTC.

The rearrangement links TRBV11-2 to TRBJ2-7; weak D call: TRBD1 (5 bases). The CDR3 runs 15 residues. V lost 0 bases, J lost 1 base, and 10 bases lay in between. CDR1 is SGHAT and CDR2 is FQNNGV in the germline V gene. The chain's CDR3 is CASSLDRVKSYEQYF. CDR3 DNA: TGTGCCAGCAGCTTAGACAGGGTAAAATCCTACGAGCAGTACTTC.

Details on this clonotype: The CDR3 does not end in the conserved phenylalanine or tryptophan, so this is likely a read error. The chain employs TRBV5-1 and TRBJ2-7; weak D call: TRBD2 (5 bases). The germline CDR1 and CDR2 sequences are SGHRS and YFSETQ. The length of the CDR3 is 13 residues. V lost 4 bases to trimming and J lost 6 bases, with 14 bases between them. The CDR3 reads CASSPIPEGEQYL. CDR3 coding DNA: TGCGCCAGCAGCCCTATTCCAGAGGGCGAGCAGTACCTC.

In its sample, this clonotype was seen once. The rearrangement uses TRBV20-1 and TRBJ2-3; TRBD1 might be the D (6 bases). CDR1 and CDR2 (germline): DFQATT, SNEGSKA (reference sequence). The V gene lost 1 base and the J gene lost 0 bases, with 11 bases spanning the gap. This CDR3 contains 15 residues. In DNA, the CDR3 is TGCAGTGCTAGAGCCGGGACACCTAGCACAGATACGCAGTATTTT. It encodes CSARAGTPSTDTQYF.

This chain links TRBV10-3 with TRBJ1-1; D perhaps matches TRBD1 (5 bases). CDR3 length equals 17 residues. Looked up from germline, CDR1 is ENHRY and CDR2 is SYGVKD. V lost 10 bases to trimming and J lost 2 bases, with 26 bases between them. The CDR3: CASRVVRFDSVNTEAFF. Written as DNA, the CDR3 is TGTGCCAGCAGAGTGGTCCGGTTTGACAGCGTAAACACTGAAGCTTTCTTT.

This chain links TRBV7-2 with TRBJ2-7, with D possibly matching TRBD2 (5 bases). With 1 base removed from V and 7 bases from J, the gap between germline ends came to 11 bases. The CDR3 extends over 13 amino acids. Germline CDR1 and CDR2: SGHTA and FQGNSA. CDR3 DNA: TGTGCCAGCAGCTTAGACGGGATTGGTGAGCAGTACGTC. Protein sequence: CASSLDGIGEQYV.

This clonotype appeared many times. The chain links TRBV15 to TRBJ1-6; D is ambiguous. This CDR3 has 16 residues. Germline V gene sequence: CDR1 LNHNV, CDR2 YYDKDF (reference sequence). Trimming removed 4 bases at V and 3 bases at J, with 13 bases between. The CDR3 is CATSKNGRIYNSPLHF. CDR3 nucleotide sequence: TGTGCCACCAGCAAAAACGGACGGATCTATAATTCACCCCTCCACTTT.

This clonotype was detected ten times or more. The CDR3 DNA is TGCGCCAGCAGCCGACAGGCCACGAACACTGAAGCTTTCTTT. Translating it yields CASSRQATNTEAFF. The chain has TRBV5-1 and TRBJ1-1, with D possibly TRBD1 on 6 matching bases. V lost 4 bases, J lost 1 base, and 11 bases lay in between. The CDR3 is 14 amino acids. The germline V gene has CDR1 SGHRS and CDR2 YFSETQ.

This clonotype was seen ten or more times. The chain couples TRBV19 to TRBJ2-3; 9 bases map to TRBD1. Germline CDR1 and CDR2: LNHDA and SQIVND (reference sequence). V gave up 5 bases and J gave up 5 bases; unmatched junction bases: 8. The CDR3 covers 15 residues. CDR3 loop: CASSEQGARGDTQYF. DNA for the CDR3: TGTGCCAGTAGTGAACAGGGGGCGCGGGGAGATACGCAGTATTTT.

This clonotype was counted a single time. The chain couples TRBV24-1 to TRBJ2-5, with 7 bases fitting TRBD2. The length of the CDR3 is 14 residues. V shed 1 base and J 3 bases; nucleotides not matched to a gene: 1. From germline, CDR1 is KGHDR and CDR2 SFDVKD. CDR3 DNA: TGTGCCACCAGTGATTTAGGGAGGGAAGAGACCCAGTACTTC. It yields the protein CATSDLGREETQYF.

The chain recombines TRBV12-3 or TRBV12-4 with TRBJ1-3, with D possibly being TRBD1 (6 bases). The CDR3 is made up of 15 amino acids. The germline V and J ends were trimmed by 5 bases and 5 bases, with 16 bases remaining between them. The CDR3 region has the DNA TGTGCCAGCAGTCCGGCTCAGGGGATGAGAAACACCATATATTTT. Its protein product is CASSPAQGMRNTIYF.

Regarding this clonotype: A much larger clone differs from this one at a single base, so this may be a read error. This chain joins TRBV30 and TRBJ2-7, with D maybe TRBD1 (5 bases). CDR1 and CDR2 (germline): GTSNPN, SVGIG (reference sequence). V was trimmed by 2 bases and J by 4 bases, leaving 6 bases between them. The CDR3 contains 11 residues. The DNA for the CDR3 is TGTGCCTGGAGTAGGGGTTACGAGCAGTACTTC. Translating it yields CAWSRGYEQYF.

To note about this clonotype: At one boundary the junction diverges from the germline segment, which might be a read error. The chain links TRBV10-3 to TRBJ1-6; D call uncertain. Per germline, CDR1 ENHRY and CDR2 SYGVKD. This CDR3 is 15 amino acids long. Here the CDR3 reads CATLSGELYISPLHF. DNA for the CDR3: TGTGCCACCCTCTCGGGTGAGCTCTATATTTCACCCCTCCACTTT.

On this clonotype itself: This may arise from a read error, as a much more abundant clone is one base away. The gene calls are TRBV10-3 and TRBJ2-2; weak D call: TRBD2 (6 bases). The CDR3 spans 15 residues. Germline loops: CDR1 ENHRY, CDR2 SYGVKD. CDR3 bases: TGTGCCAGCAGTTTATCGGGGGTCAACACCGGGGAGCCGTTTTTT. It specifies CASSLSGVNTGEPFF.

This clonotype was recorded only once. The rearrangement uses TRBV20-1 and TRBJ2-1; D remains ambiguous. CDR1 and CDR2 (germline): DFQATT, SNEGSKA (reference sequence). This CDR3 comprises 12 residues. Trimming took off 2 bases at V and 7 bases at J, with 9 bases between the two ends. In nucleotides, the CDR3 is TGCAGTGCTAGAATGGCCCTTAATGAGCAGTTCTTC. Protein: CSARMALNEQFF.